The rows below give T cell receptor beta chains drawn from one sample of a study of blood T cell repertoires in COVID-19. Assay used: immunoSEQ multiplex PCR; TCRdb lists only in-frame clones, some missing. The sample yields approximately 200,000 clones, 88% seen once. Source material: PBMCs or T cells enriched from blood (not recorded which). The source of these receptors is a woman in her twenties or thirties who had been exposed to COVID-19. CDR3s include the opening cysteine and the closing phenylalanine or tryptophan. The order of the fields is D gene, J gene, V gene, clone size, CDR3 length, CDR3 protein, CDR3 DNA. The D gene is left open where the match is weak. Rows may omit the clone size; those that give it use once, few, many or a size class.

D: TRBD1; J: TRBJ1-6; V: TRBV27; size: -; length: 17; CDR3: CASSLAGTGTYNSPLHF; DNA: TGTGCCAGCAGTTTGGCCGGGACAGGGACATATAATTCACCCCTCCACTTT
D: -; J: TRBJ2-1; V: TRBV20-1; size: few; length: 11; CDR3: CSAPRAGEQFF; DNA: TGCAGTGCTCCTCGGGCGGGTGAGCAGTTCTTC
D: -; J: TRBJ1-1; V: TRBV12-3/TRBV12-4; size: -; length: 13; CDR3: CASSFYQDMAAFF; DNA: TGTGCCAGCAGTTTTTACCAGGATATGGCGGCTTTCTTT
D: TRBD1; J: TRBJ2-5; V: TRBV19; size: -; length: 13; CDR3: CASSPTGKETQYF; DNA: TGTGCCAGTAGTCCGACAGGGAAAGAGACCCAGTACTTC
D: TRBD1; J: TRBJ1-1; V: TRBV30; size: -; length: 18; CDR3: CAWSVSPGTGGMNTEAFF; DNA: TGTGCCTGGAGTGTATCCCCGGGGACAGGGGGCATGAACACTGAAGCTTTCTTT
D: -; J: TRBJ2-2; V: TRBV11-3; size: once; length: 14; CDR3: CASSLGSYTGELFF; DNA: TGTGCCAGCAGCTTAGGGAGCTACACCGGGGAGCTGTTTTTT
D: -; J: TRBJ1-2; V: TRBV6-6; size: -; length: 20; CDR3: CASSSTPGHQLWKKPVAYTF; DNA: TGTGCCAGCAGCTCGACGCCGGGACACCAGTTATGGAAAAAGCCCGTTGCCTACACCTTC
D: TRBD2; J: TRBJ2-1; V: TRBV14; size: -; length: 17; CDR3: CASSQHLGERGVNEQFF; DNA: TGTGCCAGCAGCCAACATCTCGGGGAGCGGGGGGTCAATGAGCAGTTCTTC
D: -; J: TRBJ2-3; V: TRBV25-1; size: -; length: 12; CDR3: CASRRQGTKQYF; DNA: TGTGCCAGCAGACGCCAGGGGACAAAGCAGTATTTT
D: -; J: TRBJ1-2; V: TRBV6-1; size: -; length: 15; CDR3: CASSEGWGASYGYTF; DNA: TGTGCCAGCAGTGAAGGGTGGGGCGCGAGCTATGGCTACACCTTC
D: -; J: TRBJ1-5; V: TRBV18; size: few; length: 14; CDR3: CASSIRGSNQPQHF; DNA: TGTGCCAGCTCAATCAGGGGTAGCAATCAGCCCCAGCATTTT
D: -; J: TRBJ2-1; V: TRBV10-1; size: -; length: 14; CDR3: CASSGTGTYNEQFF; DNA: TGCGCCAGCAGTGGAACAGGGACCTACAATGAGCAGTTCTTC
D: TRBD1; J: TRBJ1-6; V: TRBV5-6; size: -; length: 16; CDR3: CASSSLSDRGGSPLHF; DNA: TGTGCCAGCAGCTCCCTCTCGGACAGGGGCGGCTCACCCCTCCACTTT
D: TRBD2; J: TRBJ2-3; V: TRBV3-1/TRBV3-2; size: once; length: 16; CDR3: CASRALAGGSTDTQYF; DNA: TGTGCCAGCAGGGCACTAGCGGGAGGTTCCACAGATACGCAGTATTTT
D: TRBD1; J: TRBJ2-7; V: TRBV5-1; size: -; length: 15; CDR3: CASSLGTGKIYEQYF; DNA: TGCGCCAGCAGCTTGGGGACAGGGAAAATTTACGAGCAGTACTTC
D: TRBD2; J: TRBJ2-7; V: TRBV7-6; size: -; length: 15; CDR3: CASSLASGSSYEQYF; DNA: TGTGCCAGCAGCTTAGCGAGCGGGAGCTCCTACGAGCAGTACTTC
D: -; J: TRBJ1-4; V: TRBV28; size: -; length: 15; CDR3: CASSLRRGFNEKLFF; DNA: TGTGCCAGCAGTTTACGAAGGGGCTTTAATGAAAAACTGTTTTTT
D: TRBD1; J: TRBJ1-1; V: TRBV2; size: -; length: 15; CDR3: CASSEAGQGNTEAFF; DNA: TGTGCCAGCAGTGAAGCGGGACAGGGGAACACTGAAGCTTTCTTT
D: TRBD1; J: TRBJ2-1; V: TRBV11-3; size: -; length: 13; CDR3: CASSSGQDHEQFF; DNA: TGTGCCAGCAGCTCGGGACAGGATCATGAGCAGTTCTTC
D: -; J: TRBJ1-1; V: TRBV12-3/TRBV12-4; size: -; length: 12; CDR3: CASSLIGPRAFF; DNA: TGTGCCAGCAGTTTAATAGGTCCTAGAGCTTTCTTT
D: -; J: TRBJ1-1; V: TRBV5-1; size: once; length: 14; CDR3: CASSLARGGTEAFF; DNA: TGCGCCAGCAGCTTGGCCAGAGGTGGAACTGAAGCTTTCTTT
D: -; J: TRBJ2-1; V: TRBV18; size: -; length: 16; CDR3: CASSPVSGLELNEQFF; DNA: TGTGCCAGCTCACCAGTATCGGGGTTGGAACTCAATGAGCAGTTCTTC
D: -; J: TRBJ1-2; V: TRBV19; size: -; length: 13; CDR3: CASSIAGRAGYTF; DNA: TGTGCCAGTAGTATAGCGGGCAGGGCGGGCTACACCTTC
D: TRBD2; J: TRBJ2-1; V: TRBV14; size: -; length: 17; CDR3: CASSQRSRSGICYEQFF; DNA: TGTGCCAGCAGCCAACGGAGTCGCAGCGGGATATGCTATGAGCAGTTCTTC
D: TRBD1; J: TRBJ2-7; V: TRBV30; size: -; length: 15; CDR3: CAWSTGQGNFYEQYF; DNA: TGTGCCTGGAGTACTGGACAGGGGAATTTTTACGAGCAGTACTTC
D: TRBD1; J: TRBJ2-6; V: TRBV30; size: -; length: 14; CDR3: CASYRGTGANVLTF; DNA: TGTGCCTCATACAGGGGGACTGGGGCCAACGTCCTGACTTTC
D: -; J: TRBJ2-7; V: TRBV6-2/TRBV6-3; size: -; length: 13; CDR3: CASSYLANYEQYF; DNA: TGTGCCAGCAGTTACCTAGCGAACTACGAGCAGTACTTC
D: TRBD2; J: TRBJ2-5; V: TRBV11-2; size: -; length: 15; CDR3: CASSAVGTSRETQYF; DNA: TGTGCCAGCAGCGCCGTGGGGACTAGTAGGGAGACCCAGTACTTC
D: -; J: TRBJ1-1; V: TRBV19; size: -; length: 13; CDR3: CASSRDKDTEAFF; DNA: TGTGCCAGTAGCCGGGACAAAGACACTGAAGCTTTCTTT
D: -; J: TRBJ1-2; V: TRBV9; size: -; length: 15; CDR3: CASSETDRIYYGYTF; DNA: TGTGCCAGCAGCGAGACAGATCGAATTTACTATGGCTACACCTTC
D: -; J: TRBJ1-1; V: TRBV10-3; size: -; length: 12; CDR3: CAIKEGVTEAFF; DNA: TGTGCCATCAAGGAAGGGGTCACTGAAGCTTTCTTT
D: -; J: TRBJ1-6; V: TRBV30; size: once; length: 14; CDR3: CAWSRGRGNSPLHF; DNA: TGTGCCTGGAGTAGGGGGAGGGGTAATTCACCCCTCCACTTT
D: -; J: TRBJ1-5; V: TRBV27; size: -; length: 14; CDR3: CASSLIREDQPQHF; DNA: TGTGCCAGCAGTTTAATCAGGGAAGATCAGCCCCAGCATTTT